This T cell receptor beta chain was recovered during a study of T cell responses to AZD1222 COVID-19 vaccine. Study as a whole: Second-dose intervals near 4 or 12 weeks were combined. Whole-study results and caveats: Without day 14 samples, only post-peak T cell repertoires were studied. Just 5 to 7 AZD1222 recipients were seropositive at baseline.

Sequencing was performed with immunoSEQ multiplex PCR; in TCRdb, only in-frame clones are kept and a portion is missing. Here the sample spans roughly 100,000 clones, about nine tenths being singletons. Comment on this clone: The antigen is unknown.

This TCR was recovered from an adult in good health. Sequencing used peripheral blood, obtained on day 0 of AZD1222 vaccination.

Written as DNA, the CDR3 is TGTGCCAGCAGTACCCCCGGGACAGGGATCTACGAGCAGTACTTC. The encoded protein is CASSTPGTGIYEQYF. The chain uses TRBV28 and TRBJ2-7; 9 bases agree with TRBD1. CDR1 and CDR2 (germline): MDHEN, SYDVKM. CDR3 length equals 15 residues. Trimming removed 5 bases from V and 3 bases from J; junction bases left unmatched: 8. Together with reference TRBV28 and TRBJ2-7, the CDR3 gives the full variable domain: DVKVTQSSRYLVKRTGEKVFLECVQDMDHENMFWYRQDPGLGLRLIYFSYDVKMKEKGDIPEGYSVSREKKERFSLILESASTNQTSMYLCASSTPGTGIYEQYFGPGTRLTVT.